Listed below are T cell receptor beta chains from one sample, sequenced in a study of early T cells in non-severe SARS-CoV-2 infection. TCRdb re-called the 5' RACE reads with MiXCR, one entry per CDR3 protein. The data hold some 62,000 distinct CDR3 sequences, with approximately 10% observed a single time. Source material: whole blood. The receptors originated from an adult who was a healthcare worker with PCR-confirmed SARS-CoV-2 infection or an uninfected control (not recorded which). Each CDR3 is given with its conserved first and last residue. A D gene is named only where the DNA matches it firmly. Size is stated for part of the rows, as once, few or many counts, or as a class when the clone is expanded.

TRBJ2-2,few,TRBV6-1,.,CASRRGSNTGELFF,TGTGCCAGCCGTAGGGGCTCTAACACCGGGGAGCTGTTTTTT
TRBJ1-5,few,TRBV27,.,CASSWGFFDNQPQHF,TGTGCCAGCAGTTGGGGGTTTTTTGACAATCAGCCCCAGCATTTT
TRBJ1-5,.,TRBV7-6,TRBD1,CASSSQTGDQPQHF,TGTGCCAGCAGCTCGCAGACAGGGGATCAGCCCCAGCATTTT
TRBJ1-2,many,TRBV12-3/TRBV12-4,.,CASSSLLGAVYGYTF,TGTGCCAGCAGTTCCCTTCTGGGAGCTGTCTATGGCTACACCTTC
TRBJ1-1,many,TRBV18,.,CASSPLRTMTDEAFF,TGTGCCAGTTCACCTCTTCGCACTATGACAGATGAAGCTTTCTTT
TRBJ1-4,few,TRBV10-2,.,CASMGRANEKLFF,TGCGCCAGCATGGGCAGGGCTAATGAAAAACTGTTTTTT
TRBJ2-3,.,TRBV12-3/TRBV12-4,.,CASRKTYSTDTQYF,TGTGCCAGCAGGAAGACTTATAGCACAGATACGCAGTATTTT
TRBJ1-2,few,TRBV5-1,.,CASSSWVEEGIYGYTF,TGCGCCAGCAGCTCCTGGGTGGAGGAGGGGATCTATGGCTACACCTTC
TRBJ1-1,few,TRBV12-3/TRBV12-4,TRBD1,CASSLISGGNTEAFF,TGTGCCAGCAGTTTAATCTCAGGGGGGAACACTGAAGCTTTCTTT
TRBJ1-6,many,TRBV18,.,CASSRERRNSPLHF,TGTGCCAGCTCTCGGGAACGGAGAAATTCACCCCTCCACTTT
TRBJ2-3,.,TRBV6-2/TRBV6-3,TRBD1,CASSTWDRGADTQYF,TGTGCCAGCAGTACTTGGGACAGGGGTGCAGATACGCAGTATTTT
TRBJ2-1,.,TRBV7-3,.,CASSTTLRPNKYNEQFF,TGTGCCAGCAGCACAACCTTGCGGCCCAATAAATACAATGAGCAGTTCTTC
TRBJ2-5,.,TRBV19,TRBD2,CASSRGLVLPKTQYF,TGTGCCAGTAGTAGGGGACTAGTCTTGCCGAAGACCCAGTACTTC
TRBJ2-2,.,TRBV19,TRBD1,CAIQNTQGADTGELFF,TGTGCCATTCAGAACACCCAGGGGGCAGACACCGGGGAGCTGTTTTTT
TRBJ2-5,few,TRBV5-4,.,CASSLDQRNNEETQYF,TGTGCCAGCAGCTTGGATCAGCGGAACAACGAAGAGACCCAGTACTTC
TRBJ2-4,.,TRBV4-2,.,CASSQEVTKNIQYF,TGTGCCAGCAGCCAAGAAGTCACCAAAAACATTCAGTACTTC
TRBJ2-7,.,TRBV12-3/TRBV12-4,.,CASSFTSGYNEQYF,TGTGCCAGCAGTTTCACTTCGGGATACAATGAGCAGTACTTC
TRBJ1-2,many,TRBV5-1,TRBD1,CASSLEGGRGYTF,TGCGCCAGCAGCTTGGAAGGGGGCCGTGGCTACACCTTC
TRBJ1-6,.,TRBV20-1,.,CSARNQGTISPLHF,TGCAGTGCTAGAAATCAGGGGACCATTTCACCCCTCCACTTT
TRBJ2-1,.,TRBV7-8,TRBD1,CASSLDSRQGGSRGEQFF,TGTGCCAGCAGCTTAGATTCTCGACAGGGGGGGTCCCGTGGTGAGCAGTTCTTC
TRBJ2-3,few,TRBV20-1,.,CSAFTSAGGPGGTQYF,TGCAGTGCTTTTACATCTGCTGGGGGCCCCGGTGGTACGCAGTATTTT
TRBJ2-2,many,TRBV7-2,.,CASSSRQGGTGELFF,TGTGCCAGCAGCTCCCGGCAGGGGGGGACCGGGGAGCTGTTTTTT
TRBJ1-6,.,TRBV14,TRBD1,CASSQQGVTSPLHF,TGTGCCAGCAGCCAACAGGGGGTTACTTCACCCCTCCACTTT
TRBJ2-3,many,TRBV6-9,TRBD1,CASSYSRMKGARITDTQYF,TGTGCCAGCAGTTATTCCCGAATGAAGGGGGCGCGAATCACAGATACGCAGTATTTT
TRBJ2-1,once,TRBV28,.,CASSLGRPLHEQFF,TGTGCCAGCAGTTTGGGGAGGCCGCTACATGAGCAGTTCTTC
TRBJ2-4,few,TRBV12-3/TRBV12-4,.,CASSGGPTGNIQYF,TGTGCCAGCAGTGGGGGGCCGACAGGAAACATTCAGTACTTC
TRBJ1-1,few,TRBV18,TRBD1,CASSPDSQGEGAFF,TGTGCCAGCTCCCCCGATTCACAGGGGGAGGGAGCTTTCTTT
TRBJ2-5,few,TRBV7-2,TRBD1,CASSYNRGRQETQYF,TGTGCCAGCAGCTATAACAGGGGGCGGCAAGAGACCCAGTACTTC
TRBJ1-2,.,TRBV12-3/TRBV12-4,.,CASSTGAEFYGYTF,TGTGCCAGCAGTACTGGGGCCGAATTCTATGGCTACACCTTC
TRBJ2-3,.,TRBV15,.,CATSSAYTSTDTQYF,TGTGCCACCAGCAGCGCTTATACTAGCACAGATACGCAGTATTTT
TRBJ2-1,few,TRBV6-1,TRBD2,CASIPRTSPSDEQFF,TGTGCCAGCATTCCCAGGACTAGCCCGTCCGATGAGCAGTTCTTC
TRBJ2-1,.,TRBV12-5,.,CASGFEYNEQFF,TGTGCTAGTGGTTTTGAATACAATGAGCAGTTCTTC
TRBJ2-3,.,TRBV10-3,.,CAISELSGRKYTDTQYF,TGTGCCATCAGTGAGCTAAGCGGGCGAAAATACACAGATACGCAGTATTTT
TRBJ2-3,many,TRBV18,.,CASSGLADTQYF,TGTGCCAGCTCAGGACTTGCAGATACGCAGTATTTT
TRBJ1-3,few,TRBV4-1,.,CASSSRGSSTGNTIYF,TGCGCCAGCAGCTCAAGAGGGTCTTCTACTGGAAACACCATATATTTT
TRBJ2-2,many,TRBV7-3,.,CASSSPPGQGKSAGELFF,TGTGCCAGCAGCTCACCCCCGGGGCAGGGGAAGAGCGCCGGGGAGCTGTTTTTT
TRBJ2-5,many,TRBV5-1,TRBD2,CASSAAGRGQETQYF,TGCGCCAGCAGCGCGGCAGGGAGGGGACAAGAGACCCAGTACTTC
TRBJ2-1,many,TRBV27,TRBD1,CASSFLGTGESSSYNEQFF,TGTGCCAGCAGTTTCCTCGGGACAGGGGAGTCGAGCTCCTACAATGAGCAGTTCTTC
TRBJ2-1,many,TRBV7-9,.,CASSLDLELEQFF,TGTGCCAGCAGCTTAGACTTGGAGTTAGAGCAGTTCTTC
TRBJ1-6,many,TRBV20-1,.,CSAQERGPRNSPLHF,TGCAGTGCCCAAGAACGGGGGCCGCGGAATTCACCCCTCCACTTT
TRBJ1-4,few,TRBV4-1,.,CASSQAGYNEKLFF,TGCGCCAGCAGCCAAGCAGGGTATAATGAAAAACTGTTTTTT
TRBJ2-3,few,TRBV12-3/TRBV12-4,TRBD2,CASSPGLAVSTDTQYF,TGTGCCAGCAGTCCGGGACTAGCGGTGAGCACAGATACGCAGTATTTT